This T cell receptor (beta chain) is drawn from a study of identical twins. This clonotype has more than one count but fewer than ten. Its antigen remains unknown. V lost 6 bases and J lost 6; bases outside the gene matches: 6. The CDR3 extends over 14 amino acids. Germline-derived CDR1 and CDR2 are SQVTM and ANQGSEA. The cDNA had a unique molecular identifier and a template-switch universal primer site. TCRdb analysed the 5' RACE reads with MiXCR anew, one entry per CDR3 protein. In the table there are about 660,000 distinct CDR3 sequences, 8.6% of which are singletons. Overall study findings and caveats: Surplus twin overlap in beta out-of-frame sequences was less pronounced. Where out-of-frame alpha sequences were twin-shared, they showed excess low generation probability.

These records were also assigned to another study, of yellow fever vaccine responses in identical twins.

The rearrangement joins TRBV29-1 to TRBJ2-7; TRBD2 agrees at 15 bases. The receptor comes from a woman aged 18 to 35 in good health. Sequenced material: PBMCs. Here the CDR3 reads CSVRGLAGGGEQYF. In DNA, the CDR3 is TGCAGCGTCCGTGGACTAGCGGGAGGGGGCGAGCAGTACTTC.